These 32 T cell receptor beta chains share one sample of origin, sequenced in a study of T cell clonality in common variable immunodeficiency. The protocol was immunoSEQ multiplex PCR, while the TCRdb copy is restricted to in-frame clones and leaves out a portion. This record lists 40,000 to 65,000 clones, none seen once only, and the top ten clones contain more than 1.5%. The sample taken for sequencing was peripheral blood mononuclear cells. These receptors all stem from a person aged 18 to 70 in good health.

This clone was found a few times. A much larger clone lies one base from this, so it may be a read error. CDR3 protein: CASSLQITDTQYF. The covered CDR3 bases are TGCGCCAGCAGCTTACAAATTACAGATACC. This chain joins TRBV5-1 and TRBJ2-5; D not certain. The read terminates 3 residues ahead of where the CDR3 ends, so the germline J gene completes it. Germline lookup yields CDR1 SGHRS and CDR2 YFSETQ. The CDR3 length is 13 residues.

Turning to this clone: Read sequence stops 3 residues before the CDR3 end, and the germline J gene provides the missing end. The V call is TRBV11-2, the J call TRBJ2-7; no definite D call. Germline lookup yields CDR1 SGHAT and CDR2 FQNNGV. Trimming stripped 4 bases from V and 6 bases from J, with 16 bases between. This CDR3 is built from 14 residues. This chain's CDR3 is CASSYAPTRGEQYF. The CDR3 bases that were read are TGTGCCAGCAGCTATGCCCCCACGCGCGGCGAG. Drawing the rest from reference TRBV11-2 and TRBJ2-7, the complete variable domain is EAGVAQSPRYKIIEKRQSVAFWCNPISGHATLYWYQQILGQGPKLLIQFQNNGVVDDSQLPKDRFSAERLKGVDSTLKIQPAKLEDSAVYLCASSYAPTRGEQYFGPGTRLTVT.

This clone was detected ten times or more. The read stops 3 residues short of the end of the CDR3; the missing end is completed from the germline J gene. The chain links TRBV19 to TRBJ2-1; 12 nucleotides align to TRBD2. The V and J ends lost 6 bases and 7 bases, in that order; junction bases with no gene match: 7. Germline V CDR1 and CDR2: LNHDA, SQIVND (reference sequence). The CDR3 has 15 residues. The CDR3 sequence: CASSRLAGDMNEQFF. CDR3 bases read: TGTGCCAGTAGCCGACTAGCGGGAGATATGAATGAG.

Ten or more counts support this clone. The DNA ends 3 residues before the CDR3 does, and the rest of the CDR3 is filled in from the germline J gene. This sequence joins TRBV20-1 and TRBJ2-4, with D possibly being TRBD1 (6 bases). Trimming left V 7 bases short and J 6 bases short, with 16 bases between. The CDR3 has 13 residues. Germline CDR1 and CDR2: DFQATT and SNEGSKA (reference sequence). The CDR3 loop is CSGWGQGVNIQYF. The covered CDR3 bases are TGCAGTGGTTGGGGGCAGGGTGTAAACATT.

This clone occurred many times. The read gets to within 3 residues of the CDR3 end, and the germline J gene fills in the rest. The V and J genes are TRBV30 and TRBJ2-1, with 12 bases identical to TRBD2. V was clipped by 0 bases and J by 5 bases; unmatched bases: 2. This CDR3 spans 15 amino acids. CDR1 and CDR2 from the germline V gene are GTSNPN and SVGIG (reference sequence). CDR3 DNA, as far as it was read: TGTGCCTGGAGTGTACTAGCGGGGGGAGACAATGAG. The encoded protein is CAWSVLAGGDNE. The whole CDR3 is CAWSVLAGGDNEQFF.

This clone was found a few times. The read stops 3 residues short of the end of the CDR3; the missing end is completed from the germline J gene. This chain connects TRBV7-9 to TRBJ1-1; 7 positions match TRBD1. Germline V CDR1 and CDR2: SEHNR, FQNEAQ (reference sequence). CDR3 length equals 13 residues. V lost 1 base, J lost 7 bases, and 3 bases stayed unmatched. CDR3 amino acids: CASSLGGGLEAFF. The sequenced CDR3 bases are TGTGCCAGCAGCTTAGGAGGGGGCCTTGAA. Full variable domain (outside the CDR3, taken from reference TRBV7-9 and TRBJ1-1): DTGVSQNPRHKITKRGQNVTFRCDPISEHNRLYWYRQTLGQGPEFLTYFQNEAQLEKSRLLSDRFSAERPKGSFSTLEIQRTEQGDSAMYLCASSLGGGLEAFFGQGTRLTVV.

This clone was seen many times. The read comes to an end 3 residues before the CDR3 does, leaving the germline J gene to fill in the end. V gene TRBV20-1 combines with J gene TRBJ2-5; 7 bases are shared with TRBD2. In germline, CDR1 is DFQATT, CDR2 SNEGSKA (reference sequence). After removal of 1 base from V and 5 bases from J, the junction contained 4 bases not matched to a gene. The CDR3 extends over 13 amino acids. The covered CDR3 bases are TGCAGTGCTAGAGGACTAGCCTTTGAGACC. Encoded protein: CSARGLAFET. The full CDR3 sequence reads CSARGLAFETQYF.

This clone was counted at least ten times. The read ends 3 residues before the CDR3 terminus; that terminus is restored from the germline J gene. The gene calls are TRBV18 and TRBJ2-2; a weak D match, TRBD2 (5 bases). V lost 10 bases, J lost 2 bases, and 8 bases lay in between. Germline V gives CDR1 KGHSH, CDR2 LQKENI. This CDR3 region has 12 residues. CDR3 in amino acids: CATRGNTGELFF. The CDR3 bases that were read are TGTGCCACCCGGGGAAACACCGGGGAG. Full variable domain (outside the CDR3, taken from reference TRBV18 and TRBJ2-2): NAGVMQNPRHLVRRRGQEARLRCSPMKGHSHVYWYRQLPEEGLKFMVYLQKENIIDESGMPKERFSAEFPKEGPSILRIQQVVRGDSAAYFCATRGNTGELFFGEGSRLTVL.

This clone was seen ten or more times. The read gets to within 3 residues of the CDR3 end, and the germline J gene fills in the rest. V gene TRBV6-2 or TRBV6-3 combines with J gene TRBJ2-1; TRBD1 aligns across 11 bases. V was clipped by 6 bases and J by 7 bases; unmatched bases: 11. CDR1 is MNHEY, CDR2 SVGEGT, per germline. CDR3 length: 16 amino acids. The CDR3 protein is CASRPRGQGELNEQFF. The sequenced CDR3 bases are TGTGCCAGCAGACCCAGGGGACAGGGGGAGTTGAATGAG.

The table lists this clone with many counts. Read coverage stops 3 residues before the CDR3 terminus; the germline J gene supplies the remainder. The gene calls are TRBV14 and TRBJ1-1, with D maybe TRBD1 (5 bases). The V gene's germline CDR1 is SGHDN and CDR2 FVKESK. The CDR3 has 16 residues. The V end was cut by 0 bases, the J end by 5 bases, with 16 bases between. CDR3 bases read: TGTGCCAGCAGCCAAGAGAGGGTGGGGGGAGTGACTGAA. As protein: CASSQERVGGVTE. The complete CDR3 reads CASSQERVGGVTEAFF.

This clone was detected ten times or more. Sequencing ends 3 residues short of the CDR3 end; the germline J gene provides the rest. This sequence joins TRBV7-9 and TRBJ1-4, with 7 bases that match TRBD1. Germline V gene lookup returns CDR1 SEHNR and CDR2 FQNEAQ (reference sequence). The length of the CDR3 is 14 residues. V lost 5 bases, J lost 5 bases, and 5 bases stayed unmatched. CDR3 DNA, as far as it was read: TGTGCCAGCAGCGCGGCAGGGGGGAATGAAAAA. As protein: CASSAAGGNEK. The whole CDR3 sequence is CASSAAGGNEKLFF. The whole variable domain, filled in from reference TRBV7-9 and TRBJ1-4, reads DTGVSQNPRHKITKRGQNVTFRCDPISEHNRLYWYRQTLGQGPEFLTYFQNEAQLEKSRLLSDRFSAERPKGSFSTLEIQRTEQGDSAMYLCASSAAGGNEKLFFGSGTQLSVL.

Of note for this clone: An end of the junction does not agree with germline; a read error may underlie this. With the read ending 3 residues before the CDR3 end, the germline J gene is used to fill in that end. Other DNA sequences within the sample encode an identical CDR3. The rearrangement joins TRBV7-8 to TRBJ1-3; the D gene is possibly TRBD1 (6 bases). Germline CDR1 and CDR2: SGHVS and FQNEAQ. The length of the CDR3 is 15 residues. Partial CDR3 DNA: TGTGCCAGCAGCCCCAAACGGACAGATGGAAACACA. Translation: CASSPKRTDGNT. In full, the CDR3 is CASSPKRTDGNTIYF.

This clone came up many times. The CDR3 end falls 3 residues outside the read, so it is completed with the germline J gene. The chain couples TRBV20-1 to TRBJ2-2, with D unresolved. The CDR3 length is 13 residues. Looked up from germline, CDR1 is DFQATT and CDR2 is SNEGSKA (reference sequence). The CDR3 reads CSAMRTISSPLFF. The CDR3 bases that were read are TGCAGTGCTATGCGTACTATCAGCTCACCG.

This clone came up many times. Read coverage stops 3 residues before the CDR3 terminus; the germline J gene supplies the remainder. V gene TRBV7-2 combines with J gene TRBJ1-2; D not certain. V was shortened by 2 bases and J by 5 bases, with 6 bases between the two germline ends. Germline V CDR1 and CDR2: SGHTA, FQGNSA. This CDR3 is 12 amino acids long. The DNA read from the CDR3 is TGTGCCAGCAGCTTAAGGGCTTATGGC. This sequence encodes CASSLRAYG. The whole CDR3 protein reads CASSLRAYGYTF.

Ten or more counts support this clone. The CDR3 is cut off 3 residues early in the read; its end comes from the germline J gene. This sequence joins TRBV5-4 and TRBJ1-2, with D perhaps TRBD1 (5 bases). Germline CDR1 is SGHNT and CDR2 is YYREEE (reference sequence). Trimming left V 0 bases short and J 3 bases short, with 6 bases between. CDR3 size: 13 residues. The DNA read from the CDR3 is TGTGCCAGCAGCTTGGTAGGGGACTATGGC. Residues: CASSLVGDYG. The full CDR3 protein reads CASSLVGDYGYTF.

This clone showed up many times. The CDR3 extends 3 residues past the end of the read, so its final part is completed from the germline J gene. The chain recombines TRBV6-2 or TRBV6-3 with TRBJ1-1; D not resolved. V lost 1 base and J 1 base, leaving 10 bases between the germline ends. The germline CDR1 and CDR2 sequences are MNHEY and SVGEGT. The CDR3 runs to 15 residues. The CDR3 region is CASSYWTNSNTEAFF. Partial CDR3 DNA: TGTGCCAGCAGTTACTGGACTAACTCGAACACTGAA.

This clone was counted many times. The sequenced fragment ends 3 residues before the CDR3 boundary, so the rest is inferred from the germline J gene. This sequence joins TRBV14 and TRBJ2-7; D may be TRBD2 (6 bases). Trimming removed 1 base at V and 0 bases at J, with 13 bases between. Germline V gives CDR1 SGHDN, CDR2 FVKESK. The CDR3 length is 16 residues. The CDR3 bases that were read are TGTGCCAGCAGCCAAGTTTGGCCGGGACTCTCCTACGAG. Translated, it gives CASSQVWPGLSYE. The full CDR3 sequence reads CASSQVWPGLSYEQYF.

There are many counts of this clone. The sequence runs out 3 residues before the end of the CDR3; the remainder is reconstructed from the germline J gene. V is TRBV6-2 or TRBV6-3 and J is TRBJ2-5, with TRBD2 matching 10 bases. CDR3 size: 17 residues. The germline CDR1 and CDR2 sequences are MNHEY and SVGEGT. The trim removed 5 bases at V and 3 bases at J, leaving 12 bases unmatched. The DNA read from the CDR3 is TGTGCCAGCAGTCTAGGCCCCCGAGCGGGGGGGAAAGAGACC. It codes for CASSLGPRAGGKET. The CDR3 in its entirety is CASSLGPRAGGKETQYF.

The part of the CDR3 DNA that was read is TGCGCCAGCAGCGAATCGGTCACGAGCGTGGTTTGGGGCAACGTG. Translating it yields CASSESVTSVVWGNV. The complete CDR3 reads CASSESVTSVVWGNVLFF. J is TRBJ2-2 and V is TRBV5-1, with a weak D call TRBD1 (5 bases). With the read ending 3 residues before the CDR3 end, the germline J gene is used to fill in that end. This CDR3 comprises 18 residues. Looked up from germline, CDR1 is SGHRS and CDR2 is YFSETQ.

This clone was seen at least ten times. The read ends 3 residues before the CDR3 terminus; that terminus is restored from the germline J gene. The rearrangement uses TRBV20-1 and TRBJ1-2; D possibly corresponds to TRBD1 (6 bases). CDR3 size: 14 residues. The germline V gene has CDR1 DFQATT and CDR2 SNEGSKA (reference sequence). V lost 1 base and J 5 bases, leaving 14 bases between the germline ends. CDR3 DNA, as far as it was read: TGCAGTGCTAGAGCCCCCGGACAGCCGTATGGC. Translated, it gives CSARAPGQPYG. The entire CDR3 reads CSARAPGQPYGYTF.

This clone was seen repeatedly, ten times or more. The read gets to within 3 residues of the CDR3 end, and the germline J gene fills in the rest. This chain joins TRBV12-3 or TRBV12-4 and TRBJ2-1, with TRBD2 matching over 9 bases. Losses at the gene ends were 3 bases for V and 5 bases for J; bases not matched to a gene: 5. The CDR3 consists of 15 residues. The part of the CDR3 DNA that was read is TGTGCCAGCAGTTTGTACAGCGGGAGGAACAATGAG. Translating it yields CASSLYSGRNNE. The full CDR3 sequence reads CASSLYSGRNNEQFF.

The table lists this clone with many counts. The CDR3 goes on 3 residues after the read ends, and that part is filled in from the germline J gene. The V call is TRBV12-3 or TRBV12-4, the J call TRBJ1-4; possible D gene TRBD1, 5 bases. The CDR3 runs 15 residues. Trimming shortened V by 3 bases and J by 8 bases, and 16 bases separated the two germline ends. The sequenced part of the CDR3 DNA is TGTGCCAGCAGTTTTAGGGGCACCTCTGCCGAAAAA. It yields the protein CASSFRGTSAEK. The whole CDR3 protein reads CASSFRGTSAEKLFF.

In its sample, this clone was seen a few times. The CDR3 is cut off 3 residues early in the read; its end comes from the germline J gene. This chain connects TRBV19 to TRBJ2-2, with unresolved D. Germline-derived CDR1 and CDR2 are LNHDA and SQIVND (reference sequence). The CDR3 has 12 amino acids. The CDR3: CASSIEASPLFF. The covered CDR3 bases are TGTGCCAGTAGTATCGAGGCCTCACCG.

At least ten counts were recorded for this clone. The CDR3 end falls 3 residues outside the read, so it is completed with the germline J gene. The V and J genes are TRBV18 and TRBJ1-2, with a tentative D call TRBD1 (5 bases). Looked up from germline, CDR1 is KGHSH and CDR2 is LQKENI. V was clipped by 3 bases and J by 6 bases, with 11 bases between them. The CDR3 runs to 13 residues. The part of the CDR3 DNA that was read is TGTGCCAGCTCACCGGTGTGGGGCGATGGC. This codes for CASSPVWGDG. The whole CDR3 protein is CASSPVWGDGYTF. Drawing the rest from reference TRBV18 and TRBJ1-2, the complete variable domain is NAGVMQNPRHLVRRRGQEARLRCSPMKGHSHVYWYRQLPEEGLKFMVYLQKENIIDESGMPKERFSAEFPKEGPSILRIQQVVRGDSAAYFCASSPVWGDGYTFGSGTRLTVV.

This clone was detected many times. The CDR3 end lies 3 residues beyond the end of the read and is filled in from the germline J gene. The V and J genes are TRBV5-6 and TRBJ2-4; 10 nucleotides line up with TRBD1. The CDR3 runs to 15 residues. V lost 4 bases, J lost 6 bases, and 7 bases stayed unmatched. Germline V gene lookup returns CDR1 SGHDT and CDR2 YYEEEE. The CDR3 loop is CASSSRDRGGNIQYF. The CDR3 bases that were read are TGTGCCAGCAGCAGCCGGGACAGGGGAGGAAACATT.

At least ten counts were recorded for this clone. The sequenced CDR3 bases are TGCAGTGGGGAGCTAGCGGGAGGGTCGAGGAATGAG. The encoded protein is CSGELAGGSRNE. The whole CDR3 sequence reads CSGELAGGSRNEQFF. V usage is TRBV20-1 and J usage is TRBJ2-1, with 12 bases identical to TRBD2. The sequence runs out 3 residues before the end of the CDR3; the remainder is reconstructed from the germline J gene. Trimming at V came to 7 bases and at J to 7 bases, leaving 11 bases not matched to a gene. Germline assignment: CDR1 DFQATT and CDR2 SNEGSKA (reference sequence). CDR3 length equals 15 residues.

Note on this clone: The read terminates 3 residues ahead of where the CDR3 ends, so the germline J gene completes it. This chain uses TRBV6-2 or TRBV6-3 with TRBJ2-7; the match to TRBD1 covers 9 bases. Germline values: CDR1 MNHEY, CDR2 SVGEGT. The CDR3 loop spans 16 amino acids. With V trimmed by 0 bases and J by 0 bases, 3 bases remained unmatched. The part of the CDR3 DNA that was read is TGTGCCAGCAGTTACTCAGGACAGGGGAGCTCCTACGAG. This translates into CASSYSGQGSSYE. The full CDR3 protein is CASSYSGQGSSYEQYF.

This clone was seen at least ten times. The sequence runs out 3 residues before the end of the CDR3; the remainder is reconstructed from the germline J gene. The rearrangement links TRBV6-2 or TRBV6-3 to TRBJ2-1, with 7 bases identical to TRBD2. This CDR3 has 17 amino acids. J lost 4 bases, V lost 3 bases, and 12 bases had no gene match. Germline V gene lookup returns CDR1 MNHEY and CDR2 SVGEGT. CDR3 DNA (partial): TGTGCCAGCAGTTATACCCCAATTGGCGGGGGATACAATGAG. Its protein product is CASSYTPIGGGYNE. The entire CDR3 sequence reads CASSYTPIGGGYNEQFF.

This clone was detected many times. The CDR3 end lies 3 residues beyond the end of the read and is filled in from the germline J gene. This sequence joins TRBV5-1 and TRBJ2-3, with TRBD1 matching 11 bases. This CDR3 is built from 16 residues. V gave up 4 bases and J gave up 2 bases; unmatched junction bases: 6. Germline V gives CDR1 SGHRS, CDR2 YFSETQ. CDR3 amino acids: CASSTGQGDLTDTQYF. CDR3 DNA (partial): TGCGCCAGCAGCACGGGACAGGGGGACCTCACAGATACG.

This clone was counted only a few times. The sequenced part of the CDR3 DNA is TGTGCCAGCTCATTCGGGACAGGCTTGAACACTGAA. Its translation: CASSFGTGLNTE. The full CDR3 protein is CASSFGTGLNTEAFF. This chain connects TRBV18 to TRBJ1-1; 8 bases are shared with TRBD1. The read finishes 3 residues shy of the CDR3 end, and the germline J gene is used to complete it. Germline V CDR1 and CDR2: KGHSH, LQKENI. The ends lost 5 bases at V and 0 bases at J; junction bases unmatched: 5. This CDR3 has 15 amino acids.

This clone was observed at least ten times. With the read ending 3 residues before the CDR3 end, the germline J gene is used to fill in that end. The rearrangement uses TRBV19 and TRBJ2-7; D is possibly TRBD1 (6 bases). The V gene lost 9 bases and the J gene lost 4 bases, with 19 bases spanning the gap. Germline CDR1 LNHDA, CDR2 SQIVND (reference sequence). CDR3 length: 14 residues. The covered CDR3 bases are TGTGCCAGCACCAAGGCCGGGACATCATACGAG. Protein: CASTKAGTSYE. The entire CDR3 protein is CASTKAGTSYEQYF.

About this clone: The read terminates 3 residues before the CDR3 end, so the remaining end is supplied by the germline J gene. V is TRBV7-9 and J is TRBJ2-4; the D gene is possibly TRBD1 (6 bases). CDR1 and CDR2 (germline): SEHNR, FQNEAQ (reference sequence). This CDR3 comprises 13 residues. CDR3 in amino acids: CASSLGQAPGQYF. The DNA read from the CDR3 is TGTGCCAGCAGCTTAGGACAGGCTCCTGGT. The full variable domain, rest sourced from reference TRBV7-9 and TRBJ2-4, is DTGVSQNPRHKITKRGQNVTFRCDPISEHNRLYWYRQTLGQGPEFLTYFQNEAQLEKSRLLSDRFSAERPKGSFSTLEIQRTEQGDSAMYLCASSLGQAPGQYFGAGTRLSVL.